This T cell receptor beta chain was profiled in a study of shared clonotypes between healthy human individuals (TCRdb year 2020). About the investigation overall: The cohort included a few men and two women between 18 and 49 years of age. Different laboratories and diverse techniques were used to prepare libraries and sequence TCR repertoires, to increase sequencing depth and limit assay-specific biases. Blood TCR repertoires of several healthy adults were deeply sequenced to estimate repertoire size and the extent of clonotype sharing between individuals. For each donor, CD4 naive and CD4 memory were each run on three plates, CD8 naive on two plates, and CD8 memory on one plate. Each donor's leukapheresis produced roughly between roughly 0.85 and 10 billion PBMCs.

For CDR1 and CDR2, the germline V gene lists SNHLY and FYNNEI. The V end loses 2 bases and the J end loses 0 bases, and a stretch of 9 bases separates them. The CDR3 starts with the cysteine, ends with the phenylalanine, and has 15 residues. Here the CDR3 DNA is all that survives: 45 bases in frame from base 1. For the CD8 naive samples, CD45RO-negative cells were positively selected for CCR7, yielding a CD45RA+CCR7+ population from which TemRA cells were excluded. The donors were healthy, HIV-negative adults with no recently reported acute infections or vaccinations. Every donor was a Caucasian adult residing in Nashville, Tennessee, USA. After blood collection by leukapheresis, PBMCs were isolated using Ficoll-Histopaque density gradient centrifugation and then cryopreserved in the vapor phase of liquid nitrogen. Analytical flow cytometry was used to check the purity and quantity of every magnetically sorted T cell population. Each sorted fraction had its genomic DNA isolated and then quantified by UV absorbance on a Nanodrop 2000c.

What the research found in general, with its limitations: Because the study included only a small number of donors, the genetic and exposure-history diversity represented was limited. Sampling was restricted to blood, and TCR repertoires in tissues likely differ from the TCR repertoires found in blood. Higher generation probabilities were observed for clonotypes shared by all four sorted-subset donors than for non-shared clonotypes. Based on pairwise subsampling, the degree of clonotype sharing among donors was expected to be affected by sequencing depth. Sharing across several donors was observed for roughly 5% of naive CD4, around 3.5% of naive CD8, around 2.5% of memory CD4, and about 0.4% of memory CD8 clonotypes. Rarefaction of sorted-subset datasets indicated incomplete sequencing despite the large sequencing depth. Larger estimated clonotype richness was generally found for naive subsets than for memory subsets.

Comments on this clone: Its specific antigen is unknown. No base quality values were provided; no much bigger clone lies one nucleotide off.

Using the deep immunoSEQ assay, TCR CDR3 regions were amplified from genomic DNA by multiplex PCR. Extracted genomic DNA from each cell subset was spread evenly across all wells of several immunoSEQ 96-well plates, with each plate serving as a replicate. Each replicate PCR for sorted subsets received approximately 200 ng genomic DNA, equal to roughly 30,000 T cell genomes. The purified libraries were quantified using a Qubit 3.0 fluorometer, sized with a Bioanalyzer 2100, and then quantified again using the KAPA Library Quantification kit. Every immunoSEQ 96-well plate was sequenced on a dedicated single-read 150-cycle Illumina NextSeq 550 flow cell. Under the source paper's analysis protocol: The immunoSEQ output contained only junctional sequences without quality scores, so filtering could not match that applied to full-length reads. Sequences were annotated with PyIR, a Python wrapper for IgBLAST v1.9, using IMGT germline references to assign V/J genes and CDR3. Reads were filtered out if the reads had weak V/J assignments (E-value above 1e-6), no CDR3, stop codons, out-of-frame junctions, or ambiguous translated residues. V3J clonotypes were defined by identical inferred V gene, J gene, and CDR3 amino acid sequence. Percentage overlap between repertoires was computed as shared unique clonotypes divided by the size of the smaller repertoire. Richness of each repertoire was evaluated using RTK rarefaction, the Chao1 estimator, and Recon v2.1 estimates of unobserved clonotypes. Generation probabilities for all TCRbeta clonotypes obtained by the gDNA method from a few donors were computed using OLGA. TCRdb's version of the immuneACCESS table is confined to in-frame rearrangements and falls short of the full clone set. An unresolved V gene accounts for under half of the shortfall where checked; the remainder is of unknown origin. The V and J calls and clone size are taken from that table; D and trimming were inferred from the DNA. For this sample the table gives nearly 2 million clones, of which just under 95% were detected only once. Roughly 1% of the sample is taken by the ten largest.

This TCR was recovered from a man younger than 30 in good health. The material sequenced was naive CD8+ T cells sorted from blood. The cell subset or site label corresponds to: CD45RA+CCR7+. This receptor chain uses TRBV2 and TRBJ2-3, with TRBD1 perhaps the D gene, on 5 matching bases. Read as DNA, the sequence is TGTGCCAGCAGTGAATCGACAGATAGCACAGATACGCAGTATTTT. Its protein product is CASSESTDSTDTQYF.